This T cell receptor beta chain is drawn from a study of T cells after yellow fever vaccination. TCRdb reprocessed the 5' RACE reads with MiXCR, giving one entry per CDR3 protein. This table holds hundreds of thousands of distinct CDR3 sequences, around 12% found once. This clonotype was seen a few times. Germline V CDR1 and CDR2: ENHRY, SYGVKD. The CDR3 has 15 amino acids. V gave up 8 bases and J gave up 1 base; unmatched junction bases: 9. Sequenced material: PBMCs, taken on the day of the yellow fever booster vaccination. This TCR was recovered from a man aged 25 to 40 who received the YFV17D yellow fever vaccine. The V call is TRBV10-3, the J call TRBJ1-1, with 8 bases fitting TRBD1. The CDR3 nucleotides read TGTGCCATCGGACAGGGCACGCACGGGAACACTGAAGCTTTCTTT. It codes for CAIGQGTHGNTEAFF.